The clone carrying this T cell receptor (beta chain) appeared a single time. The PCR used 60 Vbeta and 13 Jbeta primers. TCRdb keeps only in-frame clones here, not all; method: immunoSEQ multiplex PCR. There are around 150,000 clones in the sample; approximately 80% occur only once, and approximately 7% lies in the top ten. Germline V lookup: CDR1 SEHNR, CDR2 FQNEAQ (reference sequence). CDR3 length: 16 residues. Trimming took 4 bases from V and 5 from J, leaving 17 bases between them. This sample was included in a study of cytomegalovirus exposure and HLA in healthy donors. This rearrangement joins TRBV7-9 to TRBJ1-4; weak D call: TRBD1 (5 bases). The source is a woman in her 30s in good health and CMV-seropositive. Sequencing was carried out using PBMCs. The DNA of the CDR3 is TGTGCCAGCAGCTCTTCACCAGGGAACGGGAATGAAAAACTGTTTTTT. Encoded protein: CASSSSPGNGNEKLFF.